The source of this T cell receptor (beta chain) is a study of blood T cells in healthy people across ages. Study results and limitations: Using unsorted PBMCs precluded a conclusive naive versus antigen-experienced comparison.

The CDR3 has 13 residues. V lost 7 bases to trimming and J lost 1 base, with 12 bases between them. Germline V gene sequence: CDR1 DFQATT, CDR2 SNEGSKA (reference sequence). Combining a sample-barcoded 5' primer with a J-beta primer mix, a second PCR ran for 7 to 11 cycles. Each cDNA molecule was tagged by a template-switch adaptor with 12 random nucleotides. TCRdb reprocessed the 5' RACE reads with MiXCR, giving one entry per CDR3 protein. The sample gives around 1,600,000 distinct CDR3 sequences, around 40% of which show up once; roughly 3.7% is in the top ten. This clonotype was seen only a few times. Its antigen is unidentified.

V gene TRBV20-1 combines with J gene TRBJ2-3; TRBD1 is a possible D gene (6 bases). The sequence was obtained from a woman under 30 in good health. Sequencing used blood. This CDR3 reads CSGRQVGTDTQYF. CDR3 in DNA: TGCAGTGGAAGACAGGTGGGCACAGATACGCAGTATTTT.